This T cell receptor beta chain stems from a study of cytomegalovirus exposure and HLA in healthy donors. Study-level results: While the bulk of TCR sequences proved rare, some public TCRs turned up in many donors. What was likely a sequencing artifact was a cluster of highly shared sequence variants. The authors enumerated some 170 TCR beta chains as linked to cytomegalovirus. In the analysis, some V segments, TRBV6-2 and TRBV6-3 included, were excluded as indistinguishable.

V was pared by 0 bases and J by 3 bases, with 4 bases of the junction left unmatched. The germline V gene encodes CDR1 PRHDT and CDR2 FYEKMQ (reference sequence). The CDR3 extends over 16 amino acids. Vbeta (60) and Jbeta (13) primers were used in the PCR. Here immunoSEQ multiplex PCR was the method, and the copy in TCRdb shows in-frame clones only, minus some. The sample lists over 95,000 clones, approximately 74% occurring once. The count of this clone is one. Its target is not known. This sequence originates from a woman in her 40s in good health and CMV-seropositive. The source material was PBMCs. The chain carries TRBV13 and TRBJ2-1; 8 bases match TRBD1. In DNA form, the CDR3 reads TGTGCCAGCAGCTTAGGGGGACAGGTTTTCTACAATGAGCAGTTCTTC. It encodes CASSLGGQVFYNEQFF.